This entry describes one T cell receptor beta chain. Its antigen is still unknown. No clone much larger than this one lies a single base away; base qualities are absent. The germline V gene sets CDR1 to SQVTM and CDR2 to ANQGSEA. Its CDR3 holds 16 amino acids, cysteine through phenylalanine. The CDR3 DNA has 48 bases and is translated from base 1. The junction carries 19 bases between V and J, which are trimmed by 3 bases and 4 bases respectively. Using the deep immunoSEQ assay, TCR CDR3 regions were amplified from genomic DNA by multiplex PCR. Extracted genomic DNA from each cell subset was spread evenly across all wells of several immunoSEQ 96-well plates, with each plate serving as a replicate. For sorted subsets, each replicate PCR was loaded with approximately 0.2 ug genomic DNA, equivalent to 30,000 or so T cell genomes. The purified libraries were quantified using a Qubit 3.0 fluorometer, sized with a Bioanalyzer 2100, and then quantified again using the KAPA Library Quantification kit. A separate single-read 150-cycle Illumina NextSeq 550 flow cell was used to sequence each immunoSEQ 96-well plate. The authors processed their data as follows. Because the immunoSEQ output held only junctional sequences and lacked quality scores, the filtering could not match the filtering applied to full-length reads. To assign V/J genes and CDR3, sequences were annotated using PyIR, a Python wrapper for IgBLAST v1.9, with IMGT germline references. Reads were filtered out if the reads had weak V/J assignments (E-value above 1e-6), no CDR3, stop codons, out-of-frame junctions, or ambiguous translated residues. V3J clonotypes were defined as sequences sharing the same inferred V gene, J gene, and CDR3 amino acid sequence. To compute the percentage overlap between repertoires, the number of shared unique clonotypes was divided by the size of the smaller repertoire. RTK rarefaction, the Chao1 estimator, and Recon v2.1 estimates of unobserved clonotypes were used to assess repertoire richness. OLGA was used to compute generation probabilities for all TCRbeta clonotypes that the gDNA method yielded from several donors. Held by TCRdb, this immuneACCESS table contains in-frame sequences only and omits some clones. Under half of the omission traces to an unresolved V gene where checked; the cause of the rest is unknown. V and J calls and clone size come straight from that table; D and trimming were deduced from the DNA. This sample gives approximately 640,000 clones in total; roughly 70% of them show up just once. The top ten clones comprise approximately 1.8% of the sample.

This sample stems from a study of shared clonotypes between healthy human individuals (dated by TCRdb to about 2020). Regarding the complete study: The cohort included a few men and a couple of women between 18 and 49 years of age. For each donor, three plates each were used for CD4 naive and CD4 memory, two plates were used for CD8 naive, and one plate was used for CD8 memory. To increase sequencing depth and limit assay-specific biases, TCR repertoire library preparation and sequencing were carried out by different laboratories using diverse techniques. Leukapheresis yielded between about 0.85 and 10 billion PBMCs per donor. Blood TCR repertoires of about 5 healthy adults were deeply sequenced to estimate repertoire size and the extent of clonotype sharing between individuals.

The donors were healthy, HIV-negative adults with no recently reported acute infections or vaccinations. Only Caucasian adults living in Nashville, Tennessee, USA were represented among the donors. CD4+ T cells were enriched by magnetic negative selection, after which naive cells were positively selected on CD45RA and the negative fraction was taken as the memory subset. After blood collection by leukapheresis, PBMCs were isolated using Ficoll-Histopaque density gradient centrifugation and then cryopreserved in the vapor phase of liquid nitrogen. Analytical flow cytometry was used to check the purity and quantity of each magnetically sorted T cell population. Genomic DNA was isolated from each sorted fraction and quantified by UV absorbance on a Nanodrop 2000c. Overall study outcomes, separate from this receptor: Incomplete sequencing was indicated by rarefaction of sorted-subset datasets, despite the large sequencing depth. Pairwise subsampling indicated that sequencing depth was expected to affect the degree of clonotype sharing among donors. Naive subsets generally had larger estimated clonotype richness than memory subsets did. Compared with non-shared clonotypes, clonotypes shared by all four sorted-subset donors had higher generation probabilities. The small number of donors limited the genetic and exposure-history diversity represented. Sharing across several donors was observed for roughly 5.4% of naive CD4, less than 4% of naive CD8, 2.3% of memory CD4, and about 0.4% of memory CD8 clonotypes. Sampling was limited to blood, and TCR repertoires in tissue likely differ from TCR repertoires in blood.

This receptor was identified in a woman younger than 45 in good health. What was sequenced was memory CD4+ T cells sorted from blood. Reading the label with the study, this specimen's cell subset or site is: CD45RA-negative fraction. The chain links TRBV29-1 with TRBJ2-1; perhaps TRBD2 is the D gene, with 5 bases matching. The CDR3 region reads CSVDPGEIRTYNEQFF. The DNA reads TGCAGCGTTGACCCTGGGGAGATCAGGACTTACAATGAGCAGTTCTTC.